The rows below give T cell receptor beta chains drawn from one sample of a study of regulatory T cells in long-lasting Graves disease. MiXCR, run by TCRdb on the multiplex PCR reads, gives a single entry per CDR3 protein. The data show around 250,000 distinct CDR3 sequences, with around 19% seen just once and approximately 20% held by the top ten. Sequenced here: peripheral blood mononuclear cells (PBMCs), sampled at new diagnosis, from a patient treated with antithyroid drugs. Every receptor here comes from a female donor with Graves disease. Each CDR3 is given without its conserved first and last residue. Only some rows state a clone size, as once, few, many or a class for expanded clones.

size	V	J	CDR3
many	TRBV2	TRBJ2-6	ASGGWSSGANVLT
many	TRBV19	TRBJ1-6	ASSIAGSSPLH
many	TRBV10-3	TRBJ2-7	AIRTGGVTYEQY
many	TRBV7-9	TRBJ1-2	ASSSPRQGDTYGYT
many	TRBV7-3	TRBJ1-2	ASSPGGGALLEGYT
many	TRBV9	TRBJ2-7	ASRGGTSVPSYEQY
-	TRBV4-1	TRBJ1-2	ASSKPGQLKGYT
many	TRBV9	TRBJ2-7	ASSPGLSGEQY
many	TRBV29-1	TRBJ2-1	SVEIRREGRPDEQF
many	TRBV20-1	TRBJ2-1	SARDLLGNEQF
-	TRBV7-9	TRBJ2-5	ASSPRLAGDQETQY
many	TRBV18	TRBJ2-7	ASSPVGGSTEQY
many	TRBV19	TRBJ2-3	ASSTGGTDTQY
many	TRBV29-1	TRBJ1-1	SVGVRGLSTEAF
many	TRBV6-2/TRBV6-3	TRBJ2-2	ASSYSTDNTGELF
-	TRBV4-1	TRBJ2-7	ASSQAGDRAYEQY
many	TRBV19	TRBJ1-4	ASSIDRRGYNEKLF
few	TRBV7-2	TRBJ2-7	ASSKGQLGYEQY
many	TRBV12-3/TRBV12-4	TRBJ2-3	ASSLDPGGGTDTQY
many	TRBV6-1	TRBJ2-5	ASRTGAETQY
many	TRBV28	TRBJ2-2	ASSPDRRNTANTGELF
many	TRBV19	TRBJ2-2	ASGLRNTGELF
many	TRBV4-2	TRBJ2-5	ASSQALREGSETQY
-	TRBV3-1	TRBJ2-7	ASSQRTGAPYEQY
many	TRBV10-3	TRBJ2-3	AIGEGRTDTQY
many	TRBV20-1	TRBJ2-7	SARDLQGAEQY
many	TRBV7-3	TRBJ2-2	ASSPHGPSNTGELF
many	TRBV10-1	TRBJ2-1	ASSESTVGDEQF
many	TRBV11-2	TRBJ2-1	ASSLVAGGYNEQF
many	TRBV20-1	TRBJ1-5	SASGQINQPQH
many	TRBV27	TRBJ1-2	ASSPDTAPSNYGYT
-	TRBV12-3/TRBV12-4	TRBJ2-7	ASSPTGNTYEQY
few	TRBV20-1	TRBJ2-3	SGLAGGPAASTDTQY
-	TRBV11-2	TRBJ1-2	ASSLAGGNGYT
-	TRBV20-1	TRBJ1-5	SARPTGSSNQPQH
-	TRBV6-5	TRBJ2-6	ASSYGGGNSGANVLT
many	TRBV20-1	TRBJ1-2	SARREANYGYT
few	TRBV19	TRBJ2-4	ASSIGKGQGNIQY
many	TRBV28	TRBJ2-7	ASTSHERRTYEQY
many	TRBV24-1	TRBJ2-1	ATSDPREGLFSEQF
-	TRBV5-6	TRBJ2-1	ASSLFYEQF
many	TRBV20-1	TRBJ2-3	SARTSGGDTQY
many	TRBV15	TRBJ1-6	ATSRAGGSPLH
few	TRBV11-2	TRBJ2-5	ASSSTGGQETQY
many	TRBV20-1	TRBJ2-1	SARDSGTYNEQF
many	TRBV12-3/TRBV12-4	TRBJ2-1	ASRLAGGNEQF
many	TRBV20-1	TRBJ2-1	SAGLAGGRGNEQF
-	TRBV20-1	TRBJ1-1	SAMPGRREAF
many	TRBV20-1	TRBJ2-5	SARVDGETQY
few	TRBV12-5	TRBJ1-2	ASGSFRGFGGYT
few	TRBV4-1	TRBJ2-7	ASSQGAGRGSYEQY
many	TRBV18	TRBJ1-1	ASSHGMGNTEAF
medium-sized	TRBV11-3	TRBJ1-1	ASTPRLGDTEAF
once	TRBV3-1	TRBJ2-1	ASSPLAGVAQF
many	TRBV7-2	TRBJ1-5	ASSSRGDQPQH
few	TRBV19	TRBJ2-5	TSNKHAEETQY
many	TRBV7-2	TRBJ2-7	ASSRTIDLGQGSYEQY
many	TRBV19	TRBJ2-7	ASSTPSGYEQY
many	TRBV9	TRBJ2-1	ASSVPDSGIDEQF